This T cell receptor beta chain emerged from a study of blood T cells in healthy people across ages. Study summary: T cells yielded about one barcoded beta molecule per two cells through template switching.

With respect to this clonotype: The target antigen is unknown.

Trimming left V 2 bases short and J 1 base short, with 11 bases between. CDR3 length equals 15 residues. Germline V gene lookup returns CDR1 LGHNA and CDR2 YNFKEQ. A sample-barcoded 5' primer and a J-beta primer mix were used in a second PCR of about 7 to 12 cycles. The template-switch adaptor was a 5' adaptor with 12 random nucleotides. It tagged each cDNA molecule. In TCRdb, the 5' RACE reads were re-called with MiXCR into one record per CDR3 protein. The data contain about 1.5 million distinct CDR3 sequences, 42% of them singletons. Study-level points and caveats: With age, beta diversity per million T cells declined roughly linearly, significantly by about 40.

V is TRBV4-2 and J is TRBJ1-1; D is unclear. What was sequenced was blood. The sequence was collected from a woman under 30 in good health. The CDR3 protein is CASSQLAGANTEAFF. The CDR3 coding sequence is TGTGCCAGCAGCCAATTGGCGGGAGCGAACACTGAAGCTTTCTTT.